This TCR beta chain was identified in a study of T-cell memory formation after mild COVID-19. The wider study: TCR clusters were mostly donor specific.

Concerning this clonotype itself: Its target is not known.

Whole-study findings and limits: The appearance of some responding clones in pre-infection memory suggested that cross-reactive memory joined. Later expanders leaned CD4+, whereas day 15 to 85 contracting clones were balanced CD4/CD8.

The germline V gene has CDR1 SEHNR and CDR2 FQNEAQ (reference sequence). The CDR3 extends over 12 amino acids. V lost 4 bases, J lost 8 bases, and 9 bases lay in between. Each CDR3 protein gets one entry after TCRdb re-called the 5' RACE reads with MiXCR. The sample includes 120,000 or so distinct CDR3 sequences, about a sixth of them seen just once. The chain recombines TRBV7-9 with TRBJ2-1; D call uncertain. The source is an adult woman who had mild COVID-19 (a few samples of this study predate the infection). Cell type and time point are not known. Sample: PBMCs or a T cell subset sorted from them (not recorded which). The CDR3 DNA is TGTGCCAGCAGCTCGTCCTTCGATGAGCAGTTCTTC. Amino acid sequence: CASSSSFDEQFF.